This T cell receptor beta chain was sequenced during a study of early T cells in non-severe SARS-CoV-2 infection. The wider study: Chains were unpaired, as sequencing was done on bulk RNA from unsorted whole blood.

This CDR3 is built from 13 residues. Trimming took 0 bases from V and 4 from J, leaving 5 bases between them. Germline values: CDR1 ENHRY, CDR2 SYGVKD. Study findings and constraints: A preference for anti-spike CD8 responses marked VDJdb matching, which missed private and CD4 specificities.

This clonotype showed up many times. Antigen unknown. Individual cDNA molecules carried attached unique molecular identifiers. TCRdb re-analysed the 5' RACE reads in MiXCR, keeping a single row per CDR3 protein. The sample contains about 52,000 distinct CDR3 sequences, roughly 11% of which appear only once. Sequenced sample: whole blood. The V call is TRBV10-3, the J call TRBJ2-3; D call uncertain. The sequence came from an adult who was a healthcare worker with PCR-confirmed SARS-CoV-2 infection or an uninfected control (not recorded which). Written as DNA, the CDR3 is TGTGCCATCAGTGAGTCTGAGGCAGATACGCAGTATTTT. This translates into CAISESEADTQYF.